This passage covers 12 T cell receptor beta chains from one sample sequenced in a study of blood T cell repertoires in COVID-19. Here immunoSEQ multiplex PCR was the method, and the copy in TCRdb shows in-frame clones only, minus some. Of 360,000 or so clones detected, around 89% appear once; the ten largest clones hold approximately 7%. Sequenced input: peripheral blood. Every receptor here comes from a man younger than 35 with active or convalescent COVID-19.

The rearrangement joins TRBV7-8 to TRBJ1-1; D is unclear. Trimming took off 6 bases at V and 6 bases at J, with 20 bases between the two ends. CDR3 size: 15 residues. The germline V gene encodes CDR1 SGHVS and CDR2 FQNEAQ. The CDR3 reads CASRNLAGWAPEAFF. As DNA, the CDR3 is TGTGCCAGCAGGAACCTGGCGGGGTGGGCCCCTGAAGCTTTCTTT. Combining the CDR3 with reference TRBV7-8 and TRBJ1-1 gives the whole variable domain GAGVSQSPRYKVAKRGQDVALRCDPISGHVSLFWYQQALGQGPEFLTYFQNEAQLDKSGLPSDRFFAERPEGSVSTLKIQRTQQEDSAVYLCASRNLAGWAPEAFFGQGTRLTVV.

The J gene is TRBJ1-2, the V gene TRBV19; 10 bases are shared with TRBD1. V shed 8 bases, J shed 5 bases, and the junction held 8 bases outside the gene matches. The length of the CDR3 is 14 residues. Per germline, CDR1 LNHDA and CDR2 SQIVND (reference sequence). DNA of the CDR3: TGTGCCAGTTTCGACAGGGGGCGCAGTTATGGCTACACCTTC. It codes for CASFDRGRSYGYTF.

The rearrangement joins TRBV7-9 to TRBJ2-5; 10 bases match TRBD2. Germline CDR1 SEHNR, CDR2 FQNEAQ (reference sequence). The CDR3 has 15 amino acids. Trimming cost V 2 bases and J 5 bases; bases outside gene matches: 5. The CDR3 spells CASSLLAGVGETQYF. DNA for the CDR3: TGTGCCAGCAGCTTACTAGCGGGGGTAGGGGAGACCCAGTACTTC.

The chain combines TRBV7-2 with TRBJ2-5; 13 bases are a match to TRBD2. Germline V gene lookup returns CDR1 SGHTA and CDR2 FQGNSA. V was pared by 4 bases and J by 2 bases, with 4 bases of the junction left unmatched. CDR3 length: 16 residues. The CDR3 is CASSSGLAGRQETQYF. CDR3 bases: TGTGCCAGCAGCTCGGGACTAGCGGGAAGACAAGAGACCCAGTACTTC.

V gene TRBV10-3 combines with J gene TRBJ1-1, with 7 bases matching TRBD1. Germline V gene lookup returns CDR1 ENHRY and CDR2 SYGVKD. This CDR3 has 14 amino acids. V gave up 7 bases and J gave up 2 bases; unmatched junction bases: 7. The CDR3 region is CAITPTGSNTEAFF. DNA for the CDR3: TGTGCCATCACCCCGACAGGGTCTAACACTGAAGCTTTCTTT.

The chain recombines TRBV9 with TRBJ2-7; 9 bases map to TRBD2. Germline CDR1 reads SGDLS; CDR2 reads YYNGEE. V shed 3 bases and J 7 bases; nucleotides not matched to a gene: 11. This CDR3 has 15 amino acids. The CDR3 spells CASSAGDSGGGEQYF. In nucleotides, the CDR3 is TGTGCCAGCAGCGCCGGGGATAGCGGGGGCGGTGAGCAGTACTTC.

The chain joins TRBV2 to TRBJ1-2; no clear D gene. V gave up 3 bases and J gave up 7 bases, with 15 bases separating them. The CDR3 extends over 14 amino acids. Germline CDR1 SNHLY, CDR2 FYNNEI. The CDR3 nucleotides read TGTGCCAGCAGTGACACTTACGGGTTTCTTGGCTACACCTTC. Protein: CASSDTYGFLGYTF.

This sequence joins TRBV7-8 and TRBJ2-2; unclear D gene. The length of the CDR3 is 13 residues. Germline V gene data show CDR1 as SGHVS and CDR2 as FQNEAQ. The V end was cut by 10 bases, the J end by 1 base, with 10 bases between. The CDR3: CATKIRNTGELFF. In DNA, the CDR3 is TGTGCCACCAAGATTAGGAACACCGGGGAGCTGTTTTTT.

The chain has TRBV2 and TRBJ2-3; D perhaps matches TRBD2 (5 bases). The germline V gene has CDR1 SNHLY and CDR2 FYNNEI. V lost 6 bases and J lost 6, with 13 bases in between. The CDR3 runs 13 residues. The CDR3 here is CASRILGSDTQYF. For the CDR3, the DNA is TGTGCCAGCAGGATACTAGGTTCCGATACGCAGTATTTT.

This chain uses TRBV28 with TRBJ1-6; no clear D. The germline gives CDR1 MDHEN, CDR2 SYDVKM. This CDR3 contains 14 residues. Trimming pared 1 base from V and 8 bases from J, leaving 9 bases between. The CDR3 DNA is TGTGCCAGCAGTTTATTTGGCGGGGATTCACCCCTCCACTTT. Amino acid sequence: CASSLFGGDSPLHF.

The table lists this clone with a few counts. The rearrangement joins TRBV11-2 to TRBJ1-1, with 7 bases identical to TRBD1. The germline V gene encodes CDR1 SGHAT and CDR2 FQNNGV. CDR3 length equals 16 residues. Trimming cost V 1 base and J 4 bases; bases outside gene matches: 9. In DNA, the CDR3 is TGTGCCAGCAGCTTAGCAGGACAGGTTCCGGGCACTGAAGCTTTCTTT. Protein: CASSLAGQVPGTEAFF.

This rearrangement joins TRBV14 to TRBJ2-3; D perhaps matches TRBD2 (6 bases). The CDR3 extends over 16 amino acids. Trimming cost V 3 bases and J 0 bases, with 13 bases left between them. Germline assignment: CDR1 SGHDN and CDR2 FVKESK. CDR3 protein: CASSHLLAASTDTQYF. The CDR3 DNA is TGTGCCAGCAGCCACCTATTAGCGGCTAGCACAGATACGCAGTATTTT.